This T cell receptor (beta chain) was observed in a study of control samples from healthy donors and cancer patients. The repertoire was sequenced with immunoSEQ multiplex PCR; TCRdb's copy has only in-frame clones and lacks some. The sample lists about 63,000 clones; almost 85% were seen once. Germline trimming cut 6 bases from V and 9 bases from J; bases unmatched to any gene: 6. CDR3 size: 15 residues. Germline V gene sequence: CDR1 MNHEY, CDR2 SVGAGI. The origin of this receptor is a man aged 35 to 55 in good health. Material for sequencing was blood. The chain couples TRBV6-5 to TRBJ2-4; 15 nucleotides line up with TRBD2. For the CDR3, the DNA is TGTGCCAGCAGGGGACTAGCGGGGGGAATAGGCATTCAGTACTTC. The encoded protein is CASRGLAGGIGIQYF.